This T cell receptor (beta chain) was recovered during a study of cytomegalovirus exposure and HLA in healthy donors. General observations from the study: The authors enumerated over 150 TCR beta chains as linked to cytomegalovirus. Roughly uniform sequencing depth across donors was assumed, possibly incorrectly. Only CMV serostatus was available as immune exposure information.

Those who donated were healthy bone marrow donors. Concerning this clone itself: The antigen remains undetermined.

The study ran its PCR with 60 Vbeta and 13 Jbeta primers. The data were produced by immunoSEQ multiplex PCR, yet TCRdb's version contains in-frame clones alone and is incomplete. Of roughly 100,000 clones listed, roughly four fifths are singletons. CDR3 length: 13 residues. Germline values: CDR1 SGHNT, CDR2 YENEEA. V lost 5 bases and J lost 5; bases outside the gene matches: 4. V and J are TRBV11-3 and TRBJ2-7; 9 bases map to TRBD1. The source is a man aged 35 to 55 in good health and CMV-seronegative. Sequencing was done on a sample of PBMCs. CDR3 region: CASSRTGDHEQYF. CDR3 DNA sequence: TGTGCCAGCAGCCGGACAGGGGACCACGAGCAGTACTTC.